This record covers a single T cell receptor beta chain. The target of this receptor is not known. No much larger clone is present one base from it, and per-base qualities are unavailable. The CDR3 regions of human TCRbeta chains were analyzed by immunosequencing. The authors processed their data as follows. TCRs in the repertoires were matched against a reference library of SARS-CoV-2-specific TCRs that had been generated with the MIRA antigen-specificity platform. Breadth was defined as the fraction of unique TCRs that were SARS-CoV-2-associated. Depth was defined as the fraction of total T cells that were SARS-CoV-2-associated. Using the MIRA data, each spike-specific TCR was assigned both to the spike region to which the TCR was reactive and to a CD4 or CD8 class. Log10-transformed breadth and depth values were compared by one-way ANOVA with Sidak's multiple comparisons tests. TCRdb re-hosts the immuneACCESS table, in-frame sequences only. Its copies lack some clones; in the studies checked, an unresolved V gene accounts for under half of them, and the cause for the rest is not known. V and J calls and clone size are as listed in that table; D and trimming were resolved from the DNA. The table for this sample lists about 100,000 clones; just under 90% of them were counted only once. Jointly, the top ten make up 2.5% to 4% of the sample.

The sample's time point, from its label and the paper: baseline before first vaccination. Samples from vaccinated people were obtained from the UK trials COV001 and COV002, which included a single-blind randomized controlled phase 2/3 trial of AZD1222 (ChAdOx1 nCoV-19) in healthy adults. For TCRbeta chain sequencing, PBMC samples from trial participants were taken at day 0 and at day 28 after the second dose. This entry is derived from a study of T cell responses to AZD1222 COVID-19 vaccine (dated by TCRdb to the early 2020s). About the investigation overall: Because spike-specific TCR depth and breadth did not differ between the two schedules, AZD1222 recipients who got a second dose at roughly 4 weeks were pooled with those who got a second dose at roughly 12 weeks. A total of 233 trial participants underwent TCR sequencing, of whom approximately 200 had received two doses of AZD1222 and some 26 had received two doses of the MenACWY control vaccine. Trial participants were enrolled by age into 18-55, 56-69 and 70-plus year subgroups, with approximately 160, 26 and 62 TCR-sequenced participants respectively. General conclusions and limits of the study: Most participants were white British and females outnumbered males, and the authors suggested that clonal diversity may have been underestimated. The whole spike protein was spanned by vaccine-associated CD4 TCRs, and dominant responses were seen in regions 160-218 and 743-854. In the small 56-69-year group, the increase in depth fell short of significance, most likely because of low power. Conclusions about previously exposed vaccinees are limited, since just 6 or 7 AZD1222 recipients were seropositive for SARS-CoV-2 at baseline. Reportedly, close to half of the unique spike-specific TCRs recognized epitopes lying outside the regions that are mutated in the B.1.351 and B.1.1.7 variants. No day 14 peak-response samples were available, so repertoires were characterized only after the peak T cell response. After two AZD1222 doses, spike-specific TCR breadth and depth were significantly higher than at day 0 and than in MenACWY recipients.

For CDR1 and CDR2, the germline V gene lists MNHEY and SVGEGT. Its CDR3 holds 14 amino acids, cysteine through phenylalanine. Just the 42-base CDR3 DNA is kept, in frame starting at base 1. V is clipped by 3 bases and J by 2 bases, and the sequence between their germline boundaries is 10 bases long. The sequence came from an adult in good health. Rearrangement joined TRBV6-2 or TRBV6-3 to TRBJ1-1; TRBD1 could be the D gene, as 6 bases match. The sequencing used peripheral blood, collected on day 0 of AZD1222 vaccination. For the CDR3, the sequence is CASSYSGANTEAFF. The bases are TGTGCCAGCAGTTATTCAGGGGCCAACACTGAAGCTTTCTTT.